This T cell receptor beta chain was captured by sequencing in a study of radiation and T cells in renal cell carcinoma. Study overall: Nephrectomy followed 15 Gy stereotactic body radiation by 4 weeks.

This clone has a handful of counts. TCRdb's copy holds only in-frame clones and misses some; the assay was immunoSEQ multiplex PCR. Here the sample spans about 130,000 clones, about 81% being singletons. After removal of 7 bases from V and 2 bases from J, the junction contained 7 bases not matched to a gene. The CDR3 sequence is 14 residues long. CDR1 is LNHDA and CDR2 is SQIVND in the germline V gene (reference sequence). The time point here: blood 2 weeks post-SBRT. Noted treatment: 15 Gy SBRT to primary tumor, nephrectomy 4 weeks later. Radiation-treated patients gave blood at baseline, week 2 and week 4. This renal cell carcinoma was of the clear cell type.

V is TRBV19 and J is TRBJ1-1; 7 bases agree with TRBD1. The receptor's source is a man aged 50 to 60 with renal cell carcinoma. The sequencing here drew on blood, taken from a patient whose treatment included radiotherapy and nephrectomy. DNA of the CDR3: TGTGCCAGTATTCCGGGACAGATAAACACTGAAGCTTTCTTT. This sequence encodes CASIPGQINTEAFF.